This T cell receptor beta chain was captured in a study of human T cells and chemical hapten exposure. Findings and limits, study-wide: The donor cohort had alopecia, so its immune response may not match that of healthy people.

This CDR3 region has 13 residues. CDR1 SNHLY and CDR2 FYNNEI come from the germline V gene. The V and J ends lost 7 bases and 14 bases respectively, with 20 bases between them. Unique molecular identifiers were attached to individual cDNA molecules within the library. TCRdb re-called the RACE reads through MiXCR, storing one row per CDR3 protein. The data hold around 350,000 distinct CDR3 sequences, with roughly 6% observed a single time. The time point here: pre-sensitization, week 0. Indicated treatment: therapeutic diphenylcyclopropenone sensitization with weekly scalp DPC. Blood collection took place prior to placing each patch test. Whole blood, unfractionated, served as the material for total RNA extraction. In regard to this clonotype: The target antigen is unknown.

The rearrangement uses TRBV2 and TRBJ1-4; TRBD1 is a possible D gene (5 bases). The clonotype was recovered from a woman younger than 35 with alopecia areata. Some clones in this sample may be carry-over from other donors' samples. This specimen was whole blood, taken in connection with sensitization to the hapten diphenylcyclopropenone (DPC). CDR3 protein: CASTGRGNVRLFF. CDR3 nucleotide sequence: TGTGCCAGCACCGGCCGGGGCAATGTACGTCTGTTTTTT.